The sequence of this T cell receptor beta chain was determined in a study of shared clonotypes between healthy human individuals. Study details: In total, the donors were two women and a few men aged 18 to 49. CD4 naive cells filled three plates per donor, CD4 memory three, CD8 naive two and CD8 memory one.

In this sample, this clone turned up a few times. As yet, its antigen is unknown. Notes on the study in general: A limitation of the genetic and exposure-history diversity represented arose from few donors. A generally larger estimated richness was seen in naive subsets than in memory subsets.

Clones were sequenced by immunoSEQ multiplex PCR, and TCRdb holds only the in-frame ones, with some missing. Here the sample spans around 1.1 million clones, roughly 74% being singletons. The CDR3 is 13 amino acids. Germline loops: CDR1 MNHEY, CDR2 SMNVEV (reference sequence). V gave up 0 bases and J gave up 3 bases, with 6 bases separating them. The J gene is TRBJ2-7, the V gene TRBV27; D is unresolved. The sequence derives from a man between 18 and 35 years old in good health. Some clones in this sample may be carry-over from other donors' samples. The sequenced sample consisted of memory CD4+ T cells from PBMCs. Subset indicated: CD45RA-negative fraction. This chain's CDR3 is CASSLSPSYEQYF. CDR3 coding DNA: TGTGCCAGCAGTTTATCTCCCAGCTACGAGCAGTACTTC.